Following are 4 T cell receptor beta chains from one sample sequenced in a study of blood T cell repertoires in COVID-19. Here immunoSEQ multiplex PCR was the method, and the copy in TCRdb shows in-frame clones only, minus some. In the table there are 200,000 to 250,000 clones, around 86% of which are singletons. Sequenced input: peripheral blood. The receptors shown here come from a man between 60 and 70 years old who had recovered from COVID-19.

This sequence joins TRBV2 and TRBJ2-1; 10 bases agree with TRBD2. Germline trimming cut 4 bases from V and 6 bases from J; bases unmatched to any gene: 6. This CDR3 has 15 amino acids. Germline V gives CDR1 SNHLY, CDR2 FYNNEI. The CDR3 protein is CASSGVAGGGNEQFF. The CDR3 nucleotides are TGTGCCAGCAGTGGGGTAGCGGGGGGCGGCAATGAGCAGTTCTTC.

This chain joins TRBV19 and TRBJ1-1, with 9 bases lining up with TRBD1. Unmatched junction bases numbered 7, after V lost 4 bases and J lost 10 bases. This CDR3 has 13 amino acids. Germline V CDR1 and CDR2: LNHDA, SQIVND (reference sequence). CDR3 sequence: CASSTGTGLSAFF. The CDR3 DNA follows: TGTGCCAGTAGTACCGGGACAGGGCTATCAGCTTTCTTT.

The rearrangement joins TRBV25-1 to TRBJ2-5; 7 bases match TRBD2. Germline values: CDR1 MGHDK, CDR2 SYGVNS. V trimming: 4 bases; J trimming: 3 bases; junction bases outside the gene matches: 8. CDR3 length: 15 residues. CDR3 nucleotides: TGTGCCAGCAGTGTTAGTGGGGGGGGAAAAGAGACCCAGTACTTC. Translated: CASSVSGGGKETQYF.

Notes on this clone: Other DNA sequences in the sample encode the same CDR3. The chain recombines TRBV27 with TRBJ2-2, with a possible D match to TRBD2 (7 bases). This CDR3 comprises 16 residues. The germline V gene encodes CDR1 MNHEY and CDR2 SMNVEV (reference sequence). V dropped 5 bases and J dropped 2 bases, with 15 bases sitting between them. This CDR3 reads CASSLFGGPNTGELFF. CDR3 bases: TGTGCCAGCAGTCTCTTCGGGGGGCCCAACACCGGGGAGCTGTTTTTT.